This TCR beta chain was identified during a study of OX40 agonist ivuxolimab in advanced cancers. Study information: Patients in the trial were receiving intravenous ivuxolimab every 2 weeks, at doses of 0.01 to 10 mg/kg.

Germline V gives CDR1 SNHLY, CDR2 FYNNEI. The V gene lost 7 bases and the J gene lost 10 bases, with 17 bases spanning the gap. CDR3 length equals 13 residues. TCRdb keeps only in-frame clones here, not all; method: immunoSEQ multiplex PCR. The data hold under 70,000 clones, with roughly 86% observed a single time. The TCR comes from an adult with an advanced solid tumor such as melanoma, head and neck, liver or kidney cancer. The chain links TRBV2 to TRBJ1-3, with D possibly being TRBD1 (5 bases). The source material was CD4+ or CD8+ T cells sorted from blood, sampled in a trial of the OX40 agonist ivuxolimab. The CDR3 here is CASNGGLGGTIYF. CDR3 nucleotides: TGTGCCAGCAATGGAGGGCTTGGGGGGACCATATATTTT.